This TCR beta chain emerged from a study of blood T cells in healthy people across ages. A sample-barcoded 5' primer and a J-beta primer mix were used in a second PCR of roughly 6 to 11 cycles. TCRdb called the 5' RACE reads again in MiXCR, with one record for every CDR3 protein. This table has around 500,000 distinct CDR3 sequences, about 25% appearing once. This clonotype was seen a single time. The CDR3 has 15 amino acids. Germline-derived CDR1 and CDR2 are MNHEY and SVGAGI. V lost 4 bases to trimming and J lost 5 bases, with 17 bases between them. Roughly 9.2 milliliters was the volume of peripheral blood drawn from each donor. A further study also used this sample, focusing on T cells of mothers and their children.

The sequenced material came from blood. The receptor was derived from a boy between 2 and 10 years old in good health. This chain links TRBV6-5 with TRBJ2-5, with D perhaps matching TRBD2 (6 bases). In DNA form, the CDR3 reads TGTGCCAGCAGTTCTATGTTTCGAGGAGGGGAGACCCAGTACTTC. Translating gives CASSSMFRGGETQYF.